One T cell receptor beta chain is described in this entry. The sample belongs to a study of blood T cell repertoires in COVID-19. Only in-frame clones appear in the TCRdb table, and some are missing; sequencing was by immunoSEQ multiplex PCR. The sample yields 300,000 to 400,000 clones, 87% seen once. The length of the CDR3 is 13 residues. V lost 3 bases and J lost 3, with 8 bases in between. Germline V lookup: CDR1 SNHLY, CDR2 FYNNEI. Material for sequencing was peripheral blood. The receptor comes from a woman aged 45-65 years with COVID-19, enrolled during active disease. The genes are TRBV2 and TRBJ1-2; D unresolved. This CDR3 is CASSERTDYGYTF. CDR3 DNA: TGTGCCAGCAGTGAGCGTACGGACTATGGCTACACCTTC.